The entry below gives a single T cell receptor beta chain sequence along with its context. From germline, CDR1 is MNHEY and CDR2 SVGEGT. This CDR3 comprises 19 residues. Trimming removed 2 bases from V and 0 bases from J, with 20 bases in between. This sample was included in a study of control samples from healthy donors and cancer patients. Generated by immunoSEQ multiplex PCR, the TCRdb table keeps only in-frame clones and is missing some. The top ten hold around 6.8% of the sample, which has roughly 450,000 clones, over 75% seen once. This receptor was taken from a man aged 40-55 years with head and neck cancer. The material sequenced was PBMCs. The genes are TRBV6-2 or TRBV6-3 and TRBJ1-3; unclear D gene. The CDR3 spells CASSYPGPPQVSSGNTIYF. The CDR3 region has the DNA TGTGCCAGCAGTTACCCAGGCCCCCCTCAGGTGAGCTCTGGAAACACCATATATTTT.